These 12 T cell receptor beta chains came from one sample sequenced in a study of cytomegalovirus exposure and HLA in healthy donors (TCRdb year 2017). The library relied on the immunoSEQ multiplex PCR assay. A mixture of 60 forward primers for TCR Vbeta segments and 13 reverse primers for TCR Jbeta segments was used in the multiplex PCR. Not all clones reach the TCRdb copy of this immuneACCESS table, which keeps in-frame sequences only. Checked studies attribute under half of the gap to unresolved V genes and leave the rest unexplained. Counted in this sample were 100,000 to 150,000 clones; roughly 82% of them appeared once. The ten largest make up approximately 13% of the sample. The sample taken for sequencing was PBMCs. All receptors come from a woman in her fifties or sixties in good health and CMV-seropositive.

The chain joins TRBV19 to TRBJ2-1, with 8 bases aligning to TRBD1. Germline CDR1 is LNHDA and CDR2 is SQIVND (reference sequence). This CDR3 is built from 15 residues. Trimming took 5 bases from V and 0 from J; bases not matched to a gene: 3. The CDR3 spells CASSWQGASYNEQFF. Here the CDR3 DNA reads TGTGCCAGTAGTTGGCAGGGGGCCTCCTACAATGAGCAGTTCTTC.

The chain joins TRBV2 to TRBJ1-1, with D perhaps matching TRBD1 (6 bases). Germline V CDR1 and CDR2: SNHLY, FYNNEI. CDR3 size: 15 residues. Trimming left V 4 bases short and J 0 bases short, with 12 bases between. This chain's CDR3 is CASSATGYMNTEAFF. The CDR3 coding sequence is TGTGCCAGCAGTGCGACAGGATATATGAACACTGAAGCTTTCTTT.

The V call is TRBV15, the J call TRBJ2-3; TRBD2 agrees at 11 bases. After removal of 2 bases from V and 3 bases from J, the junction contained 10 bases not matched to a gene. This CDR3 region has 18 residues. Germline values: CDR1 LNHNV, CDR2 YYDKDF (reference sequence). The CDR3 protein is CATSRSRSGGALTDTQYF. The CDR3 nucleotides read TGTGCCACCAGCAGATCCCGTAGCGGGGGGGCCCTAACAGATACGCAGTATTTT.

The V call is TRBV27, the J call TRBJ1-3; D remains unclear. CDR3 length: 13 residues. Trimming pared 9 bases from V and 1 base from J, leaving 10 bases between. Germline CDR1 reads MNHEY; CDR2 reads SMNVEV (reference sequence). CDR3 bases: TGTGCCAGTTTTTCTGTTTCTGGAAACACCATATATTTT. Translation gives CASFSVSGNTIYF.

V gene TRBV19 combines with J gene TRBJ2-6; 10 bases fit TRBD1. This CDR3 is 15 amino acids long. The germline V gene encodes CDR1 LNHDA and CDR2 SQIVND (reference sequence). V lost 8 bases and J lost 2; bases outside the gene matches: 3. CDR3 amino acids: CASQGQGAGANVLTF. CDR3 bases: TGTGCCAGTCAAGGACAGGGGGCTGGGGCCAACGTCCTGACTTTC. Full variable domain (rest looked up from reference TRBV19 and TRBJ2-6): DGGITQSPKYLFRKEGQNVTLSCEQNLNHDAMYWYRQDPGQGLRLIYYSQIVNDFQKGDIAEGYSVSREKKESFPLTVTSAQKNPTAFYLCASQGQGAGANVLTFGAGSRLTVL.

The rearrangement links TRBV7-2 to TRBJ1-2; D gene uncertain. The V gene lost 8 bases and the J gene lost 3 bases, with 16 bases spanning the gap. CDR1 and CDR2 (germline): SGHTA, FQGNSA. The CDR3 consists of 14 residues. The chain's CDR3 is CASGLGGRDYGYTF. CDR3 bases: TGTGCCAGCGGCCTGGGCGGGAGGGACTATGGCTACACCTTC.

The rearrangement joins TRBV30 to TRBJ1-6, with D maybe TRBD1 (5 bases). The CDR3 covers 14 residues. Germline CDR1 GTSNPN, CDR2 SVGIG (reference sequence). The V and J ends lost 3 bases and 5 bases respectively, with 11 bases between them. The CDR3 here is CAWSVDSNNSPLHF. The CDR3 bases are TGTGCCTGGAGCGTAGACAGTAATAATTCACCCCTCCACTTT.

The V gene is TRBV7-9, the J gene TRBJ1-2; D is possibly TRBD1 (5 bases). With 3 bases removed from V and 8 bases from J, the gap between germline ends came to 16 bases. Germline loops: CDR1 SEHNR, CDR2 FQNEAQ (reference sequence). There are 14 residues in the CDR3. The CDR3 sequence is CASSFVGADRGYTF. In DNA, the CDR3 is TGTGCCAGCAGCTTTGTAGGGGCCGATAGGGGCTACACCTTC. The variable domain in full, with the rest retrieved from reference TRBV7-9 and TRBJ1-2, is DTGVSQNPRHKITKRGQNVTFRCDPISEHNRLYWYRQTLGQGPEFLTYFQNEAQLEKSRLLSDRFSAERPKGSFSTLEIQRTEQGDSAMYLCASSFVGADRGYTFGSGTRLTVV.

This clone showed up just once. The chain recombines TRBV12-5 with TRBJ1-5; perhaps TRBD1 as D (6 bases). The V gene lost 1 base and the J gene lost 8 bases, with 9 bases spanning the gap. The CDR3 runs 13 residues. Germline CDR1 LGHNT, CDR2 FRNRAP. The CDR3 DNA reads as TGTGCTAGTGGTTTGGACAGGACAGAGCCCCAGCATTTT. Residues: CASGLDRTEPQHF. Variable domain in full (rest from reference TRBV12-5 and TRBJ1-5): DARVTQTPRHKVTEMGQEVTMRCQPILGHNTVFWYRQTMMQGLELLAYFRNRAPLDDSGMPKDRFSAEMPDATLATLKIQPSEPRDSAVYFCASGLDRTEPQHFGDGTRLSIL.

This rearrangement joins TRBV7-9 to TRBJ2-1, with D perhaps TRBD1 (6 bases). Germline CDR1 reads SEHNR; CDR2 reads FQNEAQ (reference sequence). The V and J ends lost 5 bases and 5 bases respectively, with 16 bases between them. CDR3 length: 15 amino acids. The chain's CDR3 is CASSVPGHLNNEQFF. Here the CDR3 DNA reads TGTGCCAGCAGCGTTCCGGGACACCTCAACAATGAGCAGTTCTTC.

The chain recombines TRBV7-9 with TRBJ2-2, with TRBD1 as a possible D gene (5 bases). CDR3 length: 14 amino acids. CDR1 SEHNR and CDR2 FQNEAQ come from the germline V gene (reference sequence). Trimming removed 8 bases at V and 5 bases at J, with 15 bases between. The CDR3 here is CASRRHQGTGELFF. The DNA of the CDR3 is TGTGCCAGCCGACGGCATCAGGGAACCGGGGAGCTGTTTTTT. Full variable domain (rest looked up from reference TRBV7-9 and TRBJ2-2): DTGVSQNPRHKITKRGQNVTFRCDPISEHNRLYWYRQTLGQGPEFLTYFQNEAQLEKSRLLSDRFSAERPKGSFSTLEIQRTEQGDSAMYLCASRRHQGTGELFFGEGSRLTVL.

The rearrangement uses TRBV9 and TRBJ2-3, with a tentative D call TRBD2 (6 bases). V was pared by 0 bases and J by 3 bases, with 11 bases between. This CDR3 spans 15 amino acids. Germline values: CDR1 SGDLS, CDR2 YYNGEE. The CDR3 sequence is CASSVEAGGTDTQYF. CDR3 nucleotide sequence: TGTGCCAGCAGCGTAGAGGCCGGGGGTACAGATACGCAGTATTTT.